This T cell receptor beta chain was sequenced for a study of cytomegalovirus exposure and HLA in healthy donors. Study observations and caveats: For cytomegalovirus status, the classifier reportedly gave diagnoses with high specificity and sensitivity. TCR clusters originating in the first cohort tended to co-occur in the 100 to 150 validation repertoires, according to a later analysis.

Measured with immunoSEQ multiplex PCR; TCRdb has only the in-frame clones, and not every one. The sample has about 60,000 clones, approximately 96% seen once; the top ten hold about 0.96%. Regarding this clone: Its antigen is not known. This is likely a read error, given that the CDR3 carries no conserved phenylalanine or tryptophan at its end. It is unclear where the CDR3 begins or ends on the DNA, so no DNA is shown, and the CDR3 is as TCRdb lists it.

Both ends counted, the CDR3 spans 13 residues. Input material: PBMCs. This clonotype was sampled from a man younger than 35 in good health and CMV-seronegative. This chain connects TRBV1 to TRBJ2-6; TRBD2 is taken as the D call from the table, unchecked against the DNA. TRBV1 is shown as a pseudogene. The chain's CDR3 is CTSSRRAGKPANG.